These 26 T cell receptor beta chains were all obtained from the same sample, sequenced in a study of T cell responses to AZD1222 COVID-19 vaccine. TCRdb's copy holds only in-frame clones and misses some; the assay was immunoSEQ multiplex PCR. Among roughly 130,000 clones, about 86% were seen once, and the ten largest hold 12%. The sample consisted of peripheral blood, taken on day 0 of AZD1222 vaccination. These receptors were collected from an adult in good health.

This clone was observed a handful of times. This chain joins TRBV9 and TRBJ2-4; weak D call: TRBD2 (7 bases). The CDR3 is made up of 17 amino acids. Per germline, CDR1 SGDLS and CDR2 YYNGEE. Trimming pared 0 bases from V and 1 base from J, leaving 14 bases between. This CDR3 reads CASSVGGGGAAKNIQYF. The CDR3, as DNA: TGTGCCAGCAGCGTAGGAGGGGGAGGGGCGGCCAAAAACATTCAGTACTTC.

J is TRBJ1-3 and V is TRBV5-1; 10 bases are shared with TRBD1. J was trimmed by 3 bases and V by 3 bases; bases with no gene match: 3. Looked up from germline, CDR1 is SGHRS and CDR2 is YFSETQ. The CDR3 is 15 residues long. The CDR3: CASSYDRGLGNTIYF. In DNA, the CDR3 is TGCGCCAGCAGCTACGACAGGGGGCTTGGAAACACCATATATTTT.

This clone occurred once. The chain has TRBV5-6 and TRBJ1-1, with unresolved D. The V end lost 4 bases, the J end lost 2 bases, and 18 bases lay between the germline ends. The CDR3 totals 16 residues. Per germline, CDR1 SGHDT and CDR2 YYEEEE. CDR3 amino acids: CASSRSRSTRNTEAFF. The CDR3 DNA is TGTGCCAGCAGCCGTTCCCGGTCTACCCGAAACACTGAAGCTTTCTTT.

V is TRBV7-9 and J is TRBJ2-1; D gene unclear. From germline, CDR1 is SEHNR and CDR2 FQNEAQ (reference sequence). The CDR3 sequence is 12 residues long. With 4 bases removed from V and 7 bases from J, the gap between germline ends came to 8 bases. The CDR3 loop is CASSSYNNEQFF. The DNA of the CDR3 is TGTGCCAGCAGCTCGTATAATAATGAGCAGTTCTTC. Full variable domain (rest looked up from reference TRBV7-9 and TRBJ2-1): DTGVSQNPRHKITKRGQNVTFRCDPISEHNRLYWYRQTLGQGPEFLTYFQNEAQLEKSRLLSDRFSAERPKGSFSTLEIQRTEQGDSAMYLCASSSYNNEQFFGPGTRLTVL.

The chain is built from TRBV7-2 and TRBJ1-5; the D is unclear. The CDR3 runs to 15 residues. Trimming removed 1 base at V and 2 bases at J, with 9 bases between. Germline V gives CDR1 SGHTA, CDR2 FQGNSA. In nucleotides, the CDR3 is TGTGCCAGCAGCTTAGGTGTATTCGGCAATCAGCCCCAGCATTTT. This codes for CASSLGVFGNQPQHF.

This chain joins TRBV7-9 and TRBJ2-2; 12 positions match TRBD1. The CDR3 runs 18 residues. The germline V gene has CDR1 SEHNR and CDR2 FQNEAQ (reference sequence). The J segment lost 5 bases and the V segment lost 6 bases, leaving 13 bases of the junction unmatched. CDR3 sequence reads: CASSWDRGRPLHTGELFF. In nucleotides, the CDR3 is TGTGCCAGCAGTTGGGACAGGGGGCGCCCCCTGCATACCGGGGAGCTGTTTTTT.

This clone was counted a single time. The gene calls are TRBV10-1 and TRBJ2-1; 12 bases are shared with TRBD1. V lost 2 bases to trimming and J lost 8 bases; unmatched junction nucleotides: 4. In germline, CDR1 is WNHNN, CDR2 SYGVQD (reference sequence). The CDR3 runs 15 residues. CDR3 in amino acids: CASSEGTGGWDEQFF. CDR3 nucleotide sequence: TGCGCCAGCAGTGAGGGGACAGGGGGCTGGGATGAGCAGTTCTTC.

This sequence joins TRBV4-1 and TRBJ2-7; the match to TRBD2 covers 8 bases. The length of the CDR3 is 15 residues. Per the germline V gene, CDR1 is MGHRA and CDR2 is YSYEKL. V dropped 0 bases and J dropped 3; count of bases not matched to a gene: 4. In DNA, the CDR3 is TGCGCCAGCAGCCAAGATCCGGGAGGGCTCTACGAGCAGTACTTC. Translated: CASSQDPGGLYEQYF.

A single count supports this clone. The V and J genes are TRBV6-2 or TRBV6-3 and TRBJ2-2; 7 bases map to TRBD2. The CDR3 runs 18 residues. Trimming at V came to 6 bases and at J to 2 bases, leaving 15 bases not matched to a gene. Germline CDR1 MNHEY, CDR2 SVGEGT. CDR3 nucleotide sequence: TGTGCCAGCAGCCATCCCGCAGTGGAGCGGGGAAACACCGGGGAGCTGTTTTTT. Residues: CASSHPAVERGNTGELFF.

The chain combines TRBV12-3 or TRBV12-4 with TRBJ2-2, with D hard to call. Trimming took off 6 bases at V and 5 bases at J, with 10 bases between the two ends. CDR3 length: 13 residues. The CDR3 sequence: CASRHAVTGELFF. The CDR3 DNA sequence: TGTGCCAGCAGGCACGCGGTTACCGGGGAGCTGTTTTTT.

This clone was recorded once. The V call is TRBV4-1, the J call TRBJ2-1; 10 bases are a match to TRBD2. This CDR3 comprises 15 residues. With V trimmed by 3 bases and J by 6 bases, 5 bases remained unmatched. Germline V CDR1 and CDR2: MGHRA, YSYEKL. For the CDR3, the DNA is TGCGCCAGCAGCCACCATAGCGGGGGGCCCAATGAGCAGTTCTTC. It encodes CASSHHSGGPNEQFF.

This clone was detected many times. This rearrangement joins TRBV19 to TRBJ1-5; no definite D call. The CDR3 length is 15 residues. Looked up from germline, CDR1 is LNHDA and CDR2 is SQIVND (reference sequence). The V end lost 7 bases, the J end lost 0 bases, and 13 bases lay between the germline ends. CDR3 residues: CASNLGGYSNQPQHF. CDR3 coding DNA: TGTGCCAGTAACCTGGGAGGGTATAGCAATCAGCCCCAGCATTTT.

This chain uses TRBV28 with TRBJ1-4; no definite D call. CDR1 and CDR2 (germline): MDHEN, SYDVKM. V shed 8 bases and J shed 0 bases, with 7 bases lying between them. The CDR3 consists of 13 residues. The CDR3 is CASSDATNEKLFF. CDR3 bases: TGTGCCAGCTCGGATGCAACTAATGAAAAACTGTTTTTT.

This chain uses TRBV12-1 with TRBJ1-4; the DNA was not compared with TRBD1, the D call given in the table. TRBV12-1 is listed as a pseudogene. The CDR3 loop spans 16 amino acids. Here the CDR3 reads CASSFLHNATNEKLFF. The CDR3 nucleotides are TGTGCCAGCAGCTTTTTACATAATGCAACTAATGAAAAACTGTTTTTT.

The chain is built from TRBV6-5 and TRBJ2-7; TRBD1 matches 7 bases. The V segment lost 6 bases and the J segment 2 bases; nucleotides outside the gene matches: 10. The CDR3 runs to 15 residues. Looked up from germline, CDR1 is MNHEY and CDR2 is SVGAGI. DNA for the CDR3: TGTGCCAGCAGCCTCCGGACAGGAACCGCCTACGAGCAGTACTTC. As protein: CASSLRTGTAYEQYF.

The chain carries TRBV24-1 and TRBJ1-2, with 7 bases fitting TRBD1. The germline V gene has CDR1 KGHDR and CDR2 SFDVKD. V shed 4 bases and J 4 bases; nucleotides not matched to a gene: 8. This CDR3 is built from 15 residues. CDR3 nucleotides: TGTGCCACCAGTGACTCACTTACAGGGGCCTATGGCTACACCTTC. This codes for CATSDSLTGAYGYTF.

This chain joins TRBV5-8 and TRBJ2-1, with 8 bases matching TRBD1. The CDR3 covers 15 residues. The germline CDR1 and CDR2 sequences are SGHTS and YDEGEE. The junction had 8 bases not matched to a gene; V was cut back by 3 bases and J by 6 bases. The CDR3 DNA reads as TGTGCCAGCAGCTCGGGACAGGTCCTGAGCAATGAGCAGTTCTTC. Encoded protein: CASSSGQVLSNEQFF.

CDR3 bases: TGCGCCAGCAGCCAAGATCTCGGTCGGTCCTCCACCTTC. Its protein product is CASSQDLGRSSTF. The chain links TRBV4-1 to TRBJ1-2, with D hard to call. V lost 0 bases and J lost 13, with 15 bases in between. CDR3 length: 13 amino acids. Germline V CDR1 and CDR2: MGHRA, YSYEKL.

V gene TRBV7-8 combines with J gene TRBJ1-6; TRBD1 matches at 10 bases. V gave up 1 base and J gave up 5 bases; unmatched junction bases: 2. This CDR3 has 16 residues. Germline values: CDR1 SGHVS, CDR2 FQNEAQ. The DNA of the CDR3 is TGTGCCAGCAGCTTAGTCGGGACAGGGGATAATTCACCCCTCCACTTT. Its translation is CASSLVGTGDNSPLHF. The full variable domain, with the rest looked up from reference TRBV7-8 and TRBJ1-6, is GAGVSQSPRYKVAKRGQDVALRCDPISGHVSLFWYQQALGQGPEFLTYFQNEAQLDKSGLPSDRFFAERPEGSVSTLKIQRTQQEDSAVYLCASSLVGTGDNSPLHFGNGTRLTVT.

The chain recombines TRBV3-1 (or the pseudogene TRBV3-2) with TRBJ2-2; D may be TRBD1 (6 bases). Germline CDR1 LGHDT, CDR2 YNNKEL (reference sequence). There are 14 residues in the CDR3. V gave up 6 bases and J gave up 1 base, with 9 bases separating them. CDR3 DNA sequence: TGTGCCAGCAGACGGGGACAGAACACCGGGGAGCTGTTTTTT. Protein product: CASRRGQNTGELFF.

This chain uses TRBV4-1 with TRBJ1-4, with 9 bases fitting TRBD1. Losses at the gene ends were 3 bases for V and 7 bases for J; bases not matched to a gene: 6. Germline V gene sequence: CDR1 MGHRA, CDR2 YSYEKL. The CDR3 has 15 amino acids. Here the CDR3 DNA reads TGCGCCAGCAGCCATCCACAGGGGGCCCGTGAAAAACTGTTTTTT. The encoded protein is CASSHPQGAREKLFF.

The chain carries TRBV3-1 (or the pseudogene TRBV3-2) and TRBJ2-3; TRBD2 agrees at 8 bases. The J segment lost 1 base and the V segment lost 4 bases, leaving 4 bases of the junction unmatched. The germline V gene encodes CDR1 LGHDT and CDR2 YNNKEL (reference sequence). This CDR3 region has 15 residues. The chain's CDR3 is CASSPSGPRTDTQYF. In nucleotides, the CDR3 is TGTGCCAGCAGCCCTAGCGGGCCACGCACAGATACGCAGTATTTT.

This chain links TRBV27 with TRBJ1-2; 8 bases are a match to TRBD1. This CDR3 region has 15 residues. Germline values: CDR1 MNHEY, CDR2 SMNVEV (reference sequence). Trimming cost V 3 bases and J 2 bases; bases outside gene matches: 5. The CDR3 sequence: CASSFGTGLNYGYTF. CDR3 DNA sequence: TGTGCCAGCAGTTTTGGGACAGGCCTCAACTATGGCTACACCTTC.

V usage is TRBV28 and J usage is TRBJ2-7, with D unresolved. CDR3 length: 14 residues. V shed 7 bases and J shed 0 bases, with 13 bases lying between them. Germline loops: CDR1 MDHEN, CDR2 SYDVKM. The CDR3 is CASTAWPRSYEQYF. The CDR3 DNA reads TGTGCCAGCACCGCTTGGCCCCGCTCCTACGAGCAGTACTTC.

V is TRBV7-6 and J is TRBJ2-5; D perhaps matches TRBD2 (7 bases). Germline V gene data show CDR1 as SGHVS and CDR2 as FNYEAQ. V lost 5 bases, J lost 5 bases, and 24 bases lay in between. CDR3 length equals 17 residues. The CDR3 DNA sequence: TGTGCCAGCAGCCGCTGGGGGGGCAGACCCCAATGGGAGACCCAGTACTTC. It is translated as CASSRWGGRPQWETQYF.

The rearrangement uses TRBV25-1 and TRBJ2-7, with D perhaps being TRBD1 or TRBD2 (5 bases each). The CDR3 length is 15 residues. V shed 7 bases and J shed 4 bases, with 20 bases lying between them. Germline V gene lookup returns CDR1 MGHDK and CDR2 SYGVNS. The CDR3 protein is CASTPEGTGLYEQYF. The DNA of the CDR3 is TGTGCCAGCACTCCTGAGGGTACAGGTCTGTACGAGCAGTACTTC.